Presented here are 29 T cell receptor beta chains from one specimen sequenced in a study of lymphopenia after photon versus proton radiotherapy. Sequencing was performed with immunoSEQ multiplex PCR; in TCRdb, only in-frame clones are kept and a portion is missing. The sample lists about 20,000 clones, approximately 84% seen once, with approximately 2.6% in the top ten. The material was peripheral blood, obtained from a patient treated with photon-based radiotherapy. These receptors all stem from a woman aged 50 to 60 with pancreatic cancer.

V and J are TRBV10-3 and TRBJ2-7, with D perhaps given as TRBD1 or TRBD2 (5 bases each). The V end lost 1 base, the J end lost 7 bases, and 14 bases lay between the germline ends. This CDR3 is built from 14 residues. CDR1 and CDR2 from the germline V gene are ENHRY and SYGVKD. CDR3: CAISEFVGTAEQYF. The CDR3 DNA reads TGTGCCATCAGTGAGTTCGTAGGGACGGCGGAGCAGTACTTC.

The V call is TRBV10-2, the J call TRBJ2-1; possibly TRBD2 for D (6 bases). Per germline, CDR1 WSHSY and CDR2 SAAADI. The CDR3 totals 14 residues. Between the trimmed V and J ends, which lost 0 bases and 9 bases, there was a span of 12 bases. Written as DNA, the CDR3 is TGCGCCAGCAGTGAGTCGTCGCAGGGAGGTGAGCAGTTCTTC. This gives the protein CASSESSQGGEQFF.

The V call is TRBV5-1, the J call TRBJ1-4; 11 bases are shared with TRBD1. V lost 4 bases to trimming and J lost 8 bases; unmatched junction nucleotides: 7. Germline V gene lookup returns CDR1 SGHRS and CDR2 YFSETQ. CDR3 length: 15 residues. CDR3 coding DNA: TGCGCCAGCAGCCGGACAGGGGGCGCTGGGGAAAAACTGTTTTTT. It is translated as CASSRTGGAGEKLFF.

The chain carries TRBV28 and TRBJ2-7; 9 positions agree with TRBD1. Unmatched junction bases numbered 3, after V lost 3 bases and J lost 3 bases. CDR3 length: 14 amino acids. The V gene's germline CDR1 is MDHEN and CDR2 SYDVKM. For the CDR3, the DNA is TGTGCCAGCAGTTTTGGGGACAGGGACTACGAGCAGTACTTC. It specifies CASSFGDRDYEQYF.

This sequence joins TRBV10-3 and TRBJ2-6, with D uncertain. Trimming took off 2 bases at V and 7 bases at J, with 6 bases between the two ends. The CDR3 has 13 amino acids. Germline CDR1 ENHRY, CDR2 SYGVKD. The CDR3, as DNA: TGTGCCATCAGTGAGGGTGCAGCCAACGTCCTGACTTTC. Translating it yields CAISEGAANVLTF.

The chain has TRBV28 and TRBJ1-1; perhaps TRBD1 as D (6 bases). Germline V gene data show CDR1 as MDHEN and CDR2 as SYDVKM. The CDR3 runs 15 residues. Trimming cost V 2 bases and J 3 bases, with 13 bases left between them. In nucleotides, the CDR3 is TGTGCCAGCAGTTTAGCTGCAGGGGAGGACACTGAAGCTTTCTTT. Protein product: CASSLAAGEDTEAFF.

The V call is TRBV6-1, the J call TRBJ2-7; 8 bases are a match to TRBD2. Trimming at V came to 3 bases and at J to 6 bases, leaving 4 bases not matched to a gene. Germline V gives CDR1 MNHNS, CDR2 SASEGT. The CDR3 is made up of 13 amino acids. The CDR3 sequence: CASSDSGAREQYF. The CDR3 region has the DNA TGTGCCAGCAGTGATAGCGGGGCCCGCGAGCAGTACTTC.

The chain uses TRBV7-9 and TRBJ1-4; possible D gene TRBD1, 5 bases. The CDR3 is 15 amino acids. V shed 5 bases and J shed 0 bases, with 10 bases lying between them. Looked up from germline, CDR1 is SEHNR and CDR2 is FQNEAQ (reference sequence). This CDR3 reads CASSPGGATNEKLFF. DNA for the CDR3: TGTGCCAGCAGCCCCGGAGGGGCAACTAATGAAAAACTGTTTTTT.

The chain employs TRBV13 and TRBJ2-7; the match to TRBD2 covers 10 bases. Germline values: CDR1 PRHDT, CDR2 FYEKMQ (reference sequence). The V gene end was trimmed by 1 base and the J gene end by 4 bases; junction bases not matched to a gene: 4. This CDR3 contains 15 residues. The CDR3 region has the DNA TGTGCCAGCAGCTTAGTGGGGACTAGCGAGTACGAGCAGTACTTC. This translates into CASSLVGTSEYEQYF.

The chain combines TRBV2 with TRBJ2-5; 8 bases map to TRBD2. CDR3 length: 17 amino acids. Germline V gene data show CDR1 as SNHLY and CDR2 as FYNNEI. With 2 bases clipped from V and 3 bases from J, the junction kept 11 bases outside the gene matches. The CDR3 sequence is CASSEWGSGKNKETQYF. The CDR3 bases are TGTGCCAGCAGTGAATGGGGTAGCGGGAAGAACAAAGAGACCCAGTACTTC. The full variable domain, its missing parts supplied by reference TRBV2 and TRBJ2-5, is EPEVTQTPSHQVTQMGQEVILRCVPISNHLYFYWYRQILGQKVEFLVSFYNNEISEKSEIFDDQFSVERPDGSNFTLKIRSTKLEDSAMYFCASSEWGSGKNKETQYFGPGTRLLVL.

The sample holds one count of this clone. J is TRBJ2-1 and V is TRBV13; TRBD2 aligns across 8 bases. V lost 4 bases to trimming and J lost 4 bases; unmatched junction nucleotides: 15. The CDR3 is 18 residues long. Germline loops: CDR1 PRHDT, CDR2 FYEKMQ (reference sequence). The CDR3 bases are TGTGCCAGCAGCTCCCCATCCGCCGGGCCTAGCGGGTACAATGAGCAGTTCTTC. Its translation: CASSSPSAGPSGYNEQFF. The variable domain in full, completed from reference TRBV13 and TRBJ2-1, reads AAGVIQSPRHLIKEKRETATLKCYPIPRHDTVYWYQQGPGQDPQFLISFYEKMQSDKGSIPDRFSAQQFSDYHSELNMSSLELGDSALYFCASSSPSAGPSGYNEQFFGPGTRLTVL.

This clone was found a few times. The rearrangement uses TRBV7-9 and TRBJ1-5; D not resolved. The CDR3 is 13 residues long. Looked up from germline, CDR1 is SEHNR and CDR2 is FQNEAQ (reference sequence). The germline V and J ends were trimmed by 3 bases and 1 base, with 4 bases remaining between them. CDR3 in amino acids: CASSLRSNQPQHF. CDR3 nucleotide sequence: TGTGCCAGCAGCTTGAGGAGCAATCAGCCCCAGCATTTT.

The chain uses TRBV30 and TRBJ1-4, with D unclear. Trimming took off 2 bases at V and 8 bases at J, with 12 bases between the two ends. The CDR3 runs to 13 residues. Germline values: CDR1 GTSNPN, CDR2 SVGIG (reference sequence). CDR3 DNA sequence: TGTGCCTGGAGTAGGGAGGTCGGCGAAAAACTGTTTTTT. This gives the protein CAWSREVGEKLFF.

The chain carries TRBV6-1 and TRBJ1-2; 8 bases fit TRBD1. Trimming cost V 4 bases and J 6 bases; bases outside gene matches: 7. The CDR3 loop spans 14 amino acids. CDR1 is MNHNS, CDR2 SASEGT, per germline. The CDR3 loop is CASSVGQGNNGYTF. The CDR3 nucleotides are TGTGCCAGCAGTGTAGGACAGGGAAACAATGGCTACACCTTC.

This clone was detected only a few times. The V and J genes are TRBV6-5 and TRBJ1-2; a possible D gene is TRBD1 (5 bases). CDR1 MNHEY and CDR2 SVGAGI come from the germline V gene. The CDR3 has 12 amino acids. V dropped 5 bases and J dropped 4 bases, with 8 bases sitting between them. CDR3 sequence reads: CASSRDLYGYTF. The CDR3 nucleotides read TGTGCCAGCAGTCGGGACCTCTATGGCTACACCTTC.

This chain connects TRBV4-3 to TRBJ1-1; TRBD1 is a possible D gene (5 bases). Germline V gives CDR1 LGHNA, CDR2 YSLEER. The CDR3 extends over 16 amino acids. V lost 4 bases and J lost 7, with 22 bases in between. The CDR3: CASSPSGGGVAGEAFF. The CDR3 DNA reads TGCGCCAGCAGCCCCTCGGGAGGAGGGGTCGCTGGTGAAGCTTTCTTT.

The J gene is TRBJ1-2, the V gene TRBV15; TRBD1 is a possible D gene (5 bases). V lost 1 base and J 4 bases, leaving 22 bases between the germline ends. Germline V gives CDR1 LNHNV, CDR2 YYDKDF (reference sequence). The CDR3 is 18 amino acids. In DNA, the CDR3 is TGTGCCACCAGCAGAGTACCTCCTTCCGTGGGGCAGGGCTATGGCTACACCTTC. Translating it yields CATSRVPPSVGQGYGYTF.

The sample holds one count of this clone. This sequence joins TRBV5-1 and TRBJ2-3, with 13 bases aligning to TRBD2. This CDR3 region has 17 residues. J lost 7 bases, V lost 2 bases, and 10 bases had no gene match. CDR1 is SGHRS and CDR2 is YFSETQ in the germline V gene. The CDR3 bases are TGCGCCAGCAGCTTCCAGACTAGCGGGAGGCCTACATATACGCAGTATTTT. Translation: CASSFQTSGRPTYTQYF.

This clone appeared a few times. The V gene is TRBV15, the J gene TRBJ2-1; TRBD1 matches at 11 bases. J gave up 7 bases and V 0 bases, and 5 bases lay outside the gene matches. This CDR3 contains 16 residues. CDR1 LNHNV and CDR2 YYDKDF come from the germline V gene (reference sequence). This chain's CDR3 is CATSREGQGAQNEQFF. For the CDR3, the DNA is TGTGCCACCAGCAGAGAAGGACAGGGGGCTCAGAATGAGCAGTTCTTC.

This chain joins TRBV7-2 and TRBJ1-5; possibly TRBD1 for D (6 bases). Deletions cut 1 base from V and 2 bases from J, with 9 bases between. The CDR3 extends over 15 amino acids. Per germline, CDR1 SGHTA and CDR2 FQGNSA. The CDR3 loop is CASSLVGGGNQPQHF. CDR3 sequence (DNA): TGTGCCAGCAGCTTAGTCGGGGGCGGCAATCAGCCCCAGCATTTT.

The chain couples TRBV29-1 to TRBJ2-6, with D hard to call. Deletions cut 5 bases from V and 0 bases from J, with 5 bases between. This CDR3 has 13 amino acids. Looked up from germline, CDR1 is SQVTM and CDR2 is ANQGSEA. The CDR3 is CSVFRSGANVLTF. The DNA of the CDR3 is TGCAGCGTTTTCCGCTCTGGGGCCAACGTCCTGACTTTC.

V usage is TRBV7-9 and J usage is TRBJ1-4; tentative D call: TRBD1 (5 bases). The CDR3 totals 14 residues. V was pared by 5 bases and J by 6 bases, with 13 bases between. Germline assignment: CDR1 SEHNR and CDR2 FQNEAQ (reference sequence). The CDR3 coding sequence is TGTGCCAGCAGCCCCCCGGGGGGAGATGAAAAACTGTTTTTT. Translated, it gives CASSPPGGDEKLFF.

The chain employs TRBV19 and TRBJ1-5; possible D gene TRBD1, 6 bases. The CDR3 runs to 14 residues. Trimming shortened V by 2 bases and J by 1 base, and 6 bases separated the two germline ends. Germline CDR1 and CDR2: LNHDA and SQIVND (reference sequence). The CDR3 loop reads CASSIQGSNQPQHF. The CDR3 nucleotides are TGTGCCAGTAGTATACAGGGGAGCAATCAGCCCCAGCATTTT.

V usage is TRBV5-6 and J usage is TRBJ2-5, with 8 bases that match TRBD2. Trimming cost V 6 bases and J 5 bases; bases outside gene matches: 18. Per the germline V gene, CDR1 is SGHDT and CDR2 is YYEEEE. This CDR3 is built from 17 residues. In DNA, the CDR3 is TGTGCCAGCACCTCTTTATATTACGGGACTAGGGAGGAGACCCAGTACTTC. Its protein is CASTSLYYGTREETQYF.

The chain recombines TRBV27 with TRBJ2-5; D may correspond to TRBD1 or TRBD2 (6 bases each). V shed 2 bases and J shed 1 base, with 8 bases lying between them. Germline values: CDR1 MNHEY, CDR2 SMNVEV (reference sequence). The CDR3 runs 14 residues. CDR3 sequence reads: CASSLRGAQETQYF. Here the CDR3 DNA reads TGTGCCAGCAGTTTAAGGGGGGCCCAAGAGACCCAGTACTTC.

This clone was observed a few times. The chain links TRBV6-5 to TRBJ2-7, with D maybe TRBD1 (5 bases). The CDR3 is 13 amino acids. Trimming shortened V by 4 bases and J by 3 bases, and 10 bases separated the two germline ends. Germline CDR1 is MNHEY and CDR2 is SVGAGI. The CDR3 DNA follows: TGTGCCAGCAGTTTAGGTACAGGCTACGAGCAGTACTTC. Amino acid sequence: CASSLGTGYEQYF.

The CDR3 reads CASSQEGLASYNEQFF. In DNA form, the CDR3 reads TGTGCCAGCAGCCAAGAAGGACTAGCGAGCTACAATGAGCAGTTCTTC. J is TRBJ2-1 and V is TRBV14; TRBD2 matches at 9 bases. The CDR3 length is 16 residues. Per the germline V gene, CDR1 is SGHDN and CDR2 is FVKESK. With V trimmed by 0 bases and J by 3 bases, 3 bases remained unmatched.

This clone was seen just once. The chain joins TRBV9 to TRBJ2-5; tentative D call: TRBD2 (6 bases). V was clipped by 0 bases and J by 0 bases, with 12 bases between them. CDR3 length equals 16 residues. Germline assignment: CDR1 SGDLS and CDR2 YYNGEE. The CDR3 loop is CASSVDGSGYQETQYF. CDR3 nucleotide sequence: TGTGCCAGCAGCGTAGATGGTAGCGGTTACCAAGAGACCCAGTACTTC.

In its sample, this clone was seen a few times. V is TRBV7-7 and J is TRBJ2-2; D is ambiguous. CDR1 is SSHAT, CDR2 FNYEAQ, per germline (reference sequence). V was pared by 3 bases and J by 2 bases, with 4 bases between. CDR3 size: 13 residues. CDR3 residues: CASSLGNTGELFF. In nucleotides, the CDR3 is TGTGCCAGCAGCTTGGGCAACACCGGGGAGCTGTTTTTT.